The T cell receptor (beta chain) under discussion was sequenced for a study of PD-1 blockade in classical Hodgkin lymphoma. Across the study: With a 2-week interval, patients received intravenous nivolumab at 3 mg/kg.

All the patients suffered relapse after autologous stem cell transplantation, and brentuximab vedotin exposure differed. The repertoire was sequenced with immunoSEQ multiplex PCR; TCRdb's copy has only in-frame clones and lacks some. The sample holds over 60,000 clones, over 55% seen once. In its sample, this clone was seen once. Its antigen is unknown. CDR3 length equals 16 residues. J was trimmed by 7 bases and V by 8 bases; bases with no gene match: 14. Germline V gives CDR1 LNHDA, CDR2 SQIVND (reference sequence). Study-level findings and limits: At baseline, newly diagnosed patients reportedly showed less TCR diversity than healthy donors. Individuals who commenced nivolumab within less than 1 year of ASCT were excluded.

The origin of this receptor is a human donor with classical Hodgkin lymphoma. Sequencing used peripheral blood mononuclear cells (PBMCs), obtained before the second cycle of nivolumab. This rearrangement joins TRBV19 to TRBJ1-4; 9 bases agree with TRBD1. The CDR3 DNA reads TGTGCCAGTGCCCGGGGACAGGGCCTCTGGGGTGAAAAACTGTTTTTT. Protein sequence: CASARGQGLWGEKLFF.